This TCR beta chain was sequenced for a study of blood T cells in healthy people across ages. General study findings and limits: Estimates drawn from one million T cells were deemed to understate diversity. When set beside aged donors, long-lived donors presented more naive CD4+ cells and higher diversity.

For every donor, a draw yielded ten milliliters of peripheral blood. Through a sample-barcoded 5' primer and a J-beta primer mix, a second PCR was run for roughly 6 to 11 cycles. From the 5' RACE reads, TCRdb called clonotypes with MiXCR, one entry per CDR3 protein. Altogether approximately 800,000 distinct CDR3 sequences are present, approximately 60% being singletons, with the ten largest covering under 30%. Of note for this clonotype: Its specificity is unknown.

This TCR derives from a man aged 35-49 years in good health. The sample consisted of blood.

As DNA, the CDR3 is TGTGCCAGCAGCGGAGCTTTGGCGAACACCGGGGAGCTGTTTTTT. Residues: CASSGALANTGELFF. The rearrangement links TRBV9 to TRBJ2-2; D unresolved. Germline CDR1 reads SGDLS; CDR2 reads YYNGEE. CDR3 length: 15 residues. V lost 3 bases and J lost 0, with 9 bases in between.